A single sample gave rise to the 4 T cell receptor beta chains below, sequenced in a study of shared clonotypes between healthy human individuals. Here immunoSEQ multiplex PCR was the method, and the copy in TCRdb shows in-frame clones only, minus some. The sample shows roughly 510,000 clones, 60% to 80% of them seen only once. The material sequenced was PBMCs. These receptors all come from a woman aged 40 to 49 in good health. Some clones in this sample may be carry-over from other donors' samples.

This chain uses TRBV7-3 with TRBJ2-3; the D is unclear. V gave up 5 bases and J gave up 2 bases, with 14 bases separating them. The CDR3 extends over 15 amino acids. CDR1 SGHTA and CDR2 FQGTGA come from the germline V gene. The CDR3 DNA reads TGTGCCAGCAGCGGTAGTGGAAGATCCACAGATACGCAGTATTTT. As protein: CASSGSGRSTDTQYF.

A few counts support this clone. The chain links TRBV5-8 to TRBJ2-7; possibly TRBD1 for D (5 bases). Trimming took off 3 bases at V and 2 bases at J, with 12 bases between the two ends. From germline, CDR1 is SGHTS and CDR2 YDEGEE. There are 14 residues in the CDR3. This CDR3 is CASSWRRGTYEQYF. DNA for the CDR3: TGTGCCAGCAGCTGGAGAAGGGGAACCTACGAGCAGTACTTC. Full variable domain (outside the CDR3, taken from reference TRBV5-8 and TRBJ2-7): EAGVTQSPTHLIKTRGQQATLRCSPISGHTSVYWYQQALGLGLQFLLWYDEGEERNRGNFPPRFSGRQFPNYSSELNVNALELEDSALYLCASSWRRGTYEQYFGPGTRLTVT.

The J gene is TRBJ2-2, the V gene TRBV15, with 8 bases that match TRBD1. This CDR3 spans 16 amino acids. The junction had 9 bases not matched to a gene; V was cut back by 6 bases and J by 3 bases. Germline assignment: CDR1 LNHNV and CDR2 YYDKDF (reference sequence). CDR3 residues: CATRTFDRGDTGELFF. DNA for the CDR3: TGTGCCACCAGGACGTTCGACAGGGGAGACACCGGGGAGCTGTTTTTT.

This clone was recorded a few times. The rearrangement uses TRBV5-4 and TRBJ2-7; 9 bases match TRBD2. This CDR3 has 13 residues. From germline, CDR1 is SGHNT and CDR2 YYREEE (reference sequence). J gave up 5 bases and V 0 bases, and 0 bases lay outside the gene matches. The CDR3 region is CASSLVAGDEQYF. The CDR3 DNA is TGTGCCAGCAGCTTGGTAGCGGGGGACGAGCAGTACTTC.